This T cell receptor beta chain stems from a study of T cells in Graves' hyperthyroidism and ophthalmopathy. Study conclusions and caveats: Most clonotypes expanded in the thyroid (above 0.001) were also present in blood.

The CDR3 is 15 residues long. Germline V lookup: CDR1 MNHEY, CDR2 SMNVEV (reference sequence). After removal of 5 bases from V and 2 bases from J, the junction contained 5 bases not matched to a gene. It was 8 to 10 ml of fresh peripheral blood that supplied the PBMCs. A few counts support this clonotype. Antigen specificity is unknown. TCR beta CDR3 regions were amplified from RNA. The HTBI primer set served for first-round RT-PCR of the TCR CDR3. Each CDR3 protein gets one entry after TCRdb re-called the multiplex PCR reads with MiXCR. The sample contains about 350,000 distinct CDR3 sequences, roughly 17% of which appear only once.

The sequenced sample consisted of blood. This receptor was identified in a woman aged 25-40 years with Graves' hyperthyroidism that later progressed to Graves' ophthalmopathy. The chain couples TRBV27 to TRBJ2-7; 11 bases line up with TRBD1. CDR3 in DNA: TGTGCCAGCAGTCTACGGACAGGGGGCCCCTACGAGCAGTACTTC. It specifies CASSLRTGGPYEQYF.